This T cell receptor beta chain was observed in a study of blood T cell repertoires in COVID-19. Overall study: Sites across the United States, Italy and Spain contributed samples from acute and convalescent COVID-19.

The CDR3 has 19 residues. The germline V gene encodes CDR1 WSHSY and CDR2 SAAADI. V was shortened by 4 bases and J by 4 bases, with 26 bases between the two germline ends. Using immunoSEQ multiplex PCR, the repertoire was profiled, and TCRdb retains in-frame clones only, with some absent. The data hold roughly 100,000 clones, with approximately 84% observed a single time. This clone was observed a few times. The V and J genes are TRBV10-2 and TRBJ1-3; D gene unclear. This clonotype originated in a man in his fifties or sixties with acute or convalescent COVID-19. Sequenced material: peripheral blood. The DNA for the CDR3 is TGCGCCAGCAGTGGGCCCCCTTCACGGGTTTGGTCGGCAGGAAACACCATATATTTT. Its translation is CASSGPPSRVWSAGNTIYF.